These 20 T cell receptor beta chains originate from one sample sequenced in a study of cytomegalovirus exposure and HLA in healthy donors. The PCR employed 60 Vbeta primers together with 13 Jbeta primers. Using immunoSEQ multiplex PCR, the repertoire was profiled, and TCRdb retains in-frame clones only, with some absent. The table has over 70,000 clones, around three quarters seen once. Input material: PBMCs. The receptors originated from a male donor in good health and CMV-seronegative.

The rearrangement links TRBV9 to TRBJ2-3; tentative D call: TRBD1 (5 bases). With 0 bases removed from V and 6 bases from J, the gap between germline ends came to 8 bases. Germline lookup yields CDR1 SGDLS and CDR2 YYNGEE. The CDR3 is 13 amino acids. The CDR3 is CASSVGGHDTQYF. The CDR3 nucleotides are TGTGCCAGCAGCGTAGGGGGCCACGATACGCAGTATTTT.

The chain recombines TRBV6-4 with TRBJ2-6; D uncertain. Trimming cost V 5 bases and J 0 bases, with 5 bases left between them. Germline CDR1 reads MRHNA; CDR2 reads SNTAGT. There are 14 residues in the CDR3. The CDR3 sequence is CASSRHSGANVLTF. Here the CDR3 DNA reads TGTGCCAGCAGTCGACACTCTGGGGCCAACGTCCTGACTTTC.

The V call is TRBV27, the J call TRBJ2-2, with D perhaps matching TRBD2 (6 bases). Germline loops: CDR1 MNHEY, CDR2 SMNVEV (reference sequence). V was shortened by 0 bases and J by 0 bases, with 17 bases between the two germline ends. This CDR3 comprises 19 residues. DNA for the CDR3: TGTGCCAGCAGTTTATCCTGGCTAGGGGAGGCCTCGAACACCGGGGAGCTGTTTTTT. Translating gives CASSLSWLGEASNTGELFF.

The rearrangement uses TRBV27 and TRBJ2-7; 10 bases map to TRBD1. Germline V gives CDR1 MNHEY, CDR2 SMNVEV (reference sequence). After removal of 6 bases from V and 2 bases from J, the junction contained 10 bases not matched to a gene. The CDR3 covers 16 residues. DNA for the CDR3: TGTGCCAGCAGAGTTATTGGACAGGGGGAGACCTACGAGCAGTACTTC. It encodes CASRVIGQGETYEQYF.

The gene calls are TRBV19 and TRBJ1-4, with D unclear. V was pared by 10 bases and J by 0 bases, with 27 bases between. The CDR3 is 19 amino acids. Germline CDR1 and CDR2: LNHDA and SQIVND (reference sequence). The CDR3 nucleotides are TGTGCCACCGCTCCCAATACCTTGATCGATGGGCCAACTAATGAAAAACTGTTTTTT. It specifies CATAPNTLIDGPTNEKLFF. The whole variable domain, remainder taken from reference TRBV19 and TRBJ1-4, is DGGITQSPKYLFRKEGQNVTLSCEQNLNHDAMYWYRQDPGQGLRLIYYSQIVNDFQKGDIAEGYSVSREKKESFPLTVTSAQKNPTAFYLCATAPNTLIDGPTNEKLFFGSGTQLSVL.

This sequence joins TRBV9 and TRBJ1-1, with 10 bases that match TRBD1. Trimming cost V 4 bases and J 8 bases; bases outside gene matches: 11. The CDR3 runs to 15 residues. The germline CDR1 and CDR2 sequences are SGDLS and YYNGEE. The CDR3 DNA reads TGTGCCAGCAGCATAGAAACCGGGACAGGGGCCGAAGCTTTCTTT. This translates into CASSIETGTGAEAFF.

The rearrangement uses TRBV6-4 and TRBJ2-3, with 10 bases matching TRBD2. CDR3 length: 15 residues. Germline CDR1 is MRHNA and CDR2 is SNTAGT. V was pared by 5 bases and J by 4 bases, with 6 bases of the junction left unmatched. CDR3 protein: CASSPSGSGPDTQYF. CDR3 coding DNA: TGTGCCAGCAGTCCTAGCGGGAGTGGGCCAGATACGCAGTATTTT.

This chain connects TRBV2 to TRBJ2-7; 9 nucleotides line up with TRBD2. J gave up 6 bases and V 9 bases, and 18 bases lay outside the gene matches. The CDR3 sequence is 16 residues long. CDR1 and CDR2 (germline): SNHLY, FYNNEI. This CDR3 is CASKLAGLSRDVEQYF. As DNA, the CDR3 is TGTGCCAGTAAACTAGCGGGTCTGTCCCGAGATGTCGAGCAGTACTTC.

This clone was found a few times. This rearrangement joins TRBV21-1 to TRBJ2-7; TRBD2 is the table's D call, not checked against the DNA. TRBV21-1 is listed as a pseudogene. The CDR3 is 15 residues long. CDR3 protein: CASSKVGGSVHEQYF. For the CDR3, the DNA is TGTGCCAGCAGCAAAGTGGGGGGGAGTGTCCATGAGCAGTACTTC.

The chain's CDR3 is CATRAQTGSYEQYF. CDR3 sequence (DNA): TGTGCCACCCGGGCTCAGACGGGATCCTACGAGCAGTACTTC. The chain has TRBV10-3 and TRBJ2-7; TRBD2 is a possible D gene (5 bases). Germline V gene lookup returns CDR1 ENHRY and CDR2 SYGVKD. This CDR3 has 14 residues. Deletions cut 10 bases from V and 1 base from J, with 17 bases between.

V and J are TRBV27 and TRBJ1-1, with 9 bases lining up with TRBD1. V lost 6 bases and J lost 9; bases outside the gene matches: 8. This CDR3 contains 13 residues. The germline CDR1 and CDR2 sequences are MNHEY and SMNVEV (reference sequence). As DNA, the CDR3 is TGTGCCAGCAGGTTTACGGGACAGGGTAAAGCTTTCTTT. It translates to CASRFTGQGKAFF.

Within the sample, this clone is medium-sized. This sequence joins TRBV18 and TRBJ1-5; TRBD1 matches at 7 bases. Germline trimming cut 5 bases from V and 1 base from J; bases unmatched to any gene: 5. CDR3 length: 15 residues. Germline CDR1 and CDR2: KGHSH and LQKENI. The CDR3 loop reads CASSYDRASNQPQHF. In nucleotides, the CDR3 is TGTGCCAGCTCATACGACAGGGCCAGCAATCAGCCCCAGCATTTT.

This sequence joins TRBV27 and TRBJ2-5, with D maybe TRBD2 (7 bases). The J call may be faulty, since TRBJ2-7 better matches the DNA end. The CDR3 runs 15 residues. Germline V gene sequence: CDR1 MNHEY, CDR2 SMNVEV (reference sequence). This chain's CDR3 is CASSLARGGNYEQYF. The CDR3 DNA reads TGTGCCAGCAGTTTAGCCAGGGGAGGGAATTACGAGCAGTACTTC.

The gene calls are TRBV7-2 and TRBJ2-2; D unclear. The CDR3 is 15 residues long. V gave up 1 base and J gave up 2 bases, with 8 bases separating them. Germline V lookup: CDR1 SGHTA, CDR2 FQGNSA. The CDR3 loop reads CASSLGRPNTGELFF. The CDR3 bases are TGTGCCAGCAGCTTAGGGCGGCCTAACACCGGGGAGCTGTTTTTT.

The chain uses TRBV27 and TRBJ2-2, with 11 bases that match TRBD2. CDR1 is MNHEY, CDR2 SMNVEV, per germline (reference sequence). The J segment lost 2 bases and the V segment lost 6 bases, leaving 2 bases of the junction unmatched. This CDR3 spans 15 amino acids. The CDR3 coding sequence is TGTGCCAGCAGAGGACTAGCGGGTAACACCGGGGAGCTGTTTTTT. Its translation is CASRGLAGNTGELFF.

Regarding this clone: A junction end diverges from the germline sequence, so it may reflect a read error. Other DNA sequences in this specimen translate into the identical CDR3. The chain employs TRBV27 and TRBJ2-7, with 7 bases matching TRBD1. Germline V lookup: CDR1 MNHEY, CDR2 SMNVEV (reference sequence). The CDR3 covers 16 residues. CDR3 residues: CASSLSGQWIRYEQYF. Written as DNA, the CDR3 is TGCGCCAGCAGTTTATCGGGACAGTGGATACGGTACGAGCAGTACTTC.

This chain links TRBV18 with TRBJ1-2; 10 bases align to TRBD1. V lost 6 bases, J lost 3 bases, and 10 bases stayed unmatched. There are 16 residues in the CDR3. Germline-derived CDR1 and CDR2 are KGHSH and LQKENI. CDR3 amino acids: CASSPTTGGEDYGYTF. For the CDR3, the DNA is TGTGCCAGCTCCCCGACGACAGGGGGCGAGGACTATGGCTACACCTTC.

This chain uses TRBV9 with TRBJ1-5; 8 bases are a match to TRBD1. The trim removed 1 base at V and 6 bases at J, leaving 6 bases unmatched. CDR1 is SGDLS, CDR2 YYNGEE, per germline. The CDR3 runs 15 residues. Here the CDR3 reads CASSVSGGAGQPQHF. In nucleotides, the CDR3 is TGTGCCAGCAGCGTATCAGGGGGCGCGGGTCAGCCCCAGCATTTT.

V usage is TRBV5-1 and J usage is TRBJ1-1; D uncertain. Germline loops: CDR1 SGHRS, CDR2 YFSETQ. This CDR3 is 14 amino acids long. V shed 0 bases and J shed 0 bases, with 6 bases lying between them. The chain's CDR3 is CASSLDTLNTEAFF. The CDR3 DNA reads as TGCGCCAGCAGCTTGGACACACTGAACACTGAAGCTTTCTTT.

This chain's CDR3 is CASSLTWTPTLGETQYF. The DNA for the CDR3 is TGTGCCAGCAGCTTGACGTGGACTCCGACCTTGGGAGAGACCCAGTACTTC. The chain joins TRBV5-4 to TRBJ2-5, with D possibly matching TRBD2 (5 bases). Germline V gives CDR1 SGHNT, CDR2 YYREEE (reference sequence). V lost 1 base to trimming and J lost 4 bases, with 20 bases between them. The CDR3 extends over 17 amino acids.